Below, 9 T cell receptor beta chains from the same sample are listed, as sequenced in a study of CD8+ T cells in alopecia areata. After isolation, RNA underwent reverse transcription to generate cDNA as the sequencing template. The data were produced by immunoSEQ multiplex PCR, yet TCRdb's version contains in-frame clones alone and is incomplete. The sample includes fewer than 350,000 clones, about three fifths of them seen just once. As for treatment: oral pan-JAK inhibitor, 5-10 mg twice daily. Sequencing was performed on CD4+ T cells sorted from blood, taken at week 24, from a patient treated with tofacitinib. The source of these receptors is a human donor with alopecia areata.

The CDR3 DNA reads as TGTGCCAGCTCGCCGGTGAGGGCGGATACGCAGTATTTT. Translation gives CASSPVRADTQYF. The V and J genes are TRBV6-5 and TRBJ2-3, with D possibly TRBD2 on 5 matching bases. V was cut by 8 bases and J by 6 bases, with 15 bases left in between. The CDR3 extends over 13 amino acids. Germline loops: CDR1 MNHEY, CDR2 SVGAGI.

This clone was recorded a few times. The rearrangement joins TRBV6-5 to TRBJ2-7; tentatively, D is TRBD2 (6 bases). Germline V gene lookup returns CDR1 MNHEY and CDR2 SVGAGI. With 1 base removed from V and 11 bases from J, the gap between germline ends came to 9 bases. This CDR3 region has 11 residues. CDR3 amino acids: CASSYLGGEYF. The CDR3 bases are TGTGCCAGCAGTTACTTGGGGGGTGAGTACTTC.

Only one count was recorded for this clone. The sample has other DNA sequences that encode this CDR3 too. For the CDR3, the DNA is TGTGCCTGGAGTATTAGAGAGACCCAGTACTTC. Its translation is CAWSIRETQYF. The V gene is TRBV30, the J gene TRBJ2-5; no clear D gene. The germline V gene has CDR1 GTSNPN and CDR2 SVGIG (reference sequence). V lost 2 bases, J lost 4 bases, and 5 bases lay in between. CDR3 length: 11 residues.

This chain joins TRBV4-3 and TRBJ2-3; D is unresolved. This CDR3 has 17 residues. The V end lost 0 bases, the J end lost 2 bases, and 15 bases lay between the germline ends. In germline, CDR1 is LGHNA, CDR2 YSLEER. The CDR3 DNA sequence: TGCGCCAGCAGCCAAGATCGTGGCGGCCCCGCCACAGATACGCAGTATTTT. Its protein product is CASSQDRGGPATDTQYF.

This sequence joins TRBV23-1 and TRBJ1-5, with 9 bases that match TRBD1. TRBV23-1 is an open reading frame, and its role is uncertain. Trimming took 1 base from V and 0 from J; bases not matched to a gene: 7. This CDR3 is built from 18 residues. The CDR3: CASSQLPRTGVSNQPQHF. The CDR3 coding sequence is TGCGCCAGCAGTCAATTACCCAGGACAGGGGTTAGCAATCAGCCCCAGCATTTT.

This clone has at least ten counts. The chain links TRBV7-2 to TRBJ2-1, with D unresolved. The germline CDR1 and CDR2 sequences are SGHTA and FQGNSA. V was trimmed by 0 bases and J by 3 bases, leaving 9 bases between them. The CDR3 contains 15 residues. CDR3 loop: CASSLASPYYNEQFF. CDR3 nucleotides: TGTGCCAGCAGCTTAGCTAGCCCATACTACAATGAGCAGTTCTTC. The variable domain in full, completed from reference TRBV7-2 and TRBJ2-1, reads GAGVSQSPSNKVTEKGKDVELRCDPISGHTALYWYRQSLGQGLEFLIYFQGNSAPDKSGLPSDRFSAERTGGSVSTLTIQRTQQEDSAVYLCASSLASPYYNEQFFGPGTRLTVL.

This clone was detected a few times. This rearrangement joins TRBV5-1 to TRBJ2-5, with D unresolved. The germline V gene encodes CDR1 SGHRS and CDR2 YFSETQ. Trimming took 0 bases from V and 5 from J, leaving 17 bases between them. This CDR3 spans 16 amino acids. CDR3 sequence reads: CASSLGATPVGETQYF. The CDR3 DNA reads as TGCGCCAGCAGCTTGGGCGCTACCCCAGTCGGGGAGACCCAGTACTTC.

The table lists this clone with a few counts. This chain connects TRBV20-1 to TRBJ2-7, with D possibly being TRBD1 (6 bases). V was trimmed by 5 bases and J by 6 bases, leaving 11 bases between them. Germline CDR1 DFQATT, CDR2 SNEGSKA (reference sequence). CDR3 length equals 11 residues. The CDR3 bases are TGCAGTGCTCGACAGGCTGTCGAGCAGTACTTC. This encodes CSARQAVEQYF.

This chain uses TRBV6-1 with TRBJ2-3, with D possibly matching TRBD2 (5 bases). Germline CDR1 and CDR2: MNHNS and SASEGT. V was pared by 6 bases and J by 1 base, with 14 bases between. The CDR3 runs 15 residues. This CDR3 reads CASRSRYGGTDTQYF. CDR3 in DNA: TGTGCCAGCAGGAGCCGGTACGGGGGCACAGATACGCAGTATTTT.